The 32 T cell receptor beta chains given below trace back to one sample, sequenced in a study of early T cells in non-severe SARS-CoV-2 infection. From the 5' RACE reads, TCRdb called clonotypes with MiXCR, one entry per CDR3 protein. The table lists under 95,000 distinct CDR3 sequences, just under 15% of them singletons, with around 5.8% in the top ten. Sequenced: whole blood. Every receptor here comes from an adult who was a healthcare worker with PCR-confirmed SARS-CoV-2 infection or an uninfected control (not recorded which).

V gene TRBV7-2 combines with J gene TRBJ1-6; 7 bases are shared with TRBD1. Germline values: CDR1 SGHTA, CDR2 FQGNSA. The V gene end was trimmed by 5 bases and the J gene end by 7 bases; junction bases not matched to a gene: 8. CDR3 length: 15 amino acids. In DNA form, the CDR3 reads TGTGCCAGCAGCCCACAGACAGGGAGGAATTCACCCCTCCACTTT. Protein: CASSPQTGRNSPLHF.

The J gene is TRBJ1-5, the V gene TRBV2; 9 positions match TRBD1. This CDR3 contains 14 residues. V dropped 5 bases and J dropped 7; count of bases not matched to a gene: 6. Germline loops: CDR1 SNHLY, CDR2 FYNNEI. The CDR3 sequence is CASSSQGAGQPQHF. The DNA for the CDR3 is TGTGCCAGCAGTTCACAGGGGGCTGGGCAGCCCCAGCATTTT.

J is TRBJ2-1 and V is TRBV20-1, with 11 positions matching TRBD2. The CDR3 is made up of 13 amino acids. CDR1 is DFQATT and CDR2 is SNEGSKA in the germline V gene (reference sequence). V shed 5 bases and J 5 bases; nucleotides not matched to a gene: 2. For the CDR3, the DNA is TGCAGTGCTCGGACTAGCGGGCACAATGAGCAGTTCTTC. Translated: CSARTSGHNEQFF.

This chain connects TRBV29-1 to TRBJ2-4; 7 nucleotides match TRBD2. CDR3 length: 15 residues. The germline gives CDR1 SQVTM, CDR2 ANQGSEA. Losses at the gene ends were 3 bases for V and 2 bases for J; bases not matched to a gene: 7. CDR3: CSVEGGAGSKNIQYF. The CDR3 nucleotides read TGCAGCGTTGAGGGAGGAGCGGGGTCCAAAAACATTCAGTACTTC.

Only a few counts were recorded for this clonotype. The CDR3 region is CASKSGYEQYF. Here the CDR3 DNA reads TGTGCCTCCAAATCCGGTTACGAGCAGTACTTC. The chain employs TRBV28 and TRBJ2-7; D unresolved. V was trimmed by 11 bases and J by 4 bases, leaving 12 bases between them. The germline gives CDR1 MDHEN, CDR2 SYDVKM. The CDR3 sequence is 11 residues long.

This clonotype has at least ten counts. The CDR3 spells CASSQDESPLHF. CDR3 nucleotides: TGTGCCAGCAGCCAAGACGAATCACCCCTCCACTTT. The chain employs TRBV3-1 and TRBJ1-6; D is unclear. Germline V gene data show CDR1 as LGHDT and CDR2 as YNNKEL (reference sequence). This CDR3 is built from 12 residues. V gave up 0 bases and J gave up 10 bases, with 4 bases separating them. The full variable domain, in which reference TRBV3-1 and TRBJ1-6 provide the parts outside the CDR3, is DTAVSQTPKYLVTQMGNDKSIKCEQNLGHDTMYWYKQDSKKFLKIMFSYNNKELIINETVPNRFSPKSPDKAHLNLHINSLELGDSAVYFCASSQDESPLHFGNGTRLTVT.

This clonotype was counted a few times. The J gene is TRBJ2-3, the V gene TRBV28; possibly TRBD1 or TRBD2 for D (5 bases each). Trimming pared 5 bases from V and 0 bases from J, leaving 15 bases between. Germline V gene sequence: CDR1 MDHEN, CDR2 SYDVKM. The CDR3 contains 16 residues. This CDR3 is CASSPGGWDSTDTQYF. The CDR3 coding sequence is TGTGCCAGCAGTCCTGGGGGATGGGACAGCACAGATACGCAGTATTTT.

This clonotype came up many times. The chain joins TRBV7-9 to TRBJ2-7; a possible D gene is TRBD1 (6 bases). The CDR3 contains 12 residues. In germline, CDR1 is SEHNR, CDR2 FQNEAQ (reference sequence). Trimming stripped 1 base from V and 7 bases from J, with 8 bases between. CDR3 region: CASSLEGVEQYF. The CDR3 DNA is TGTGCCAGCAGCTTAGAGGGGGTGGAGCAGTACTTC.

A few counts support this clonotype. V is TRBV24-1 and J is TRBJ2-5, with 8 bases matching TRBD1. CDR1 is KGHDR and CDR2 is SFDVKD in the germline V gene. Trimming removed 0 bases from V and 3 bases from J; junction bases left unmatched: 2. The CDR3 contains 15 residues. CDR3 sequence: CATSDLDRGEETQYF. CDR3 nucleotide sequence: TGTGCCACCAGTGATTTGGACAGGGGAGAAGAGACCCAGTACTTC.

There are a few counts of this clonotype. The CDR3 is CSAYGQGRQPQHF. CDR3 DNA sequence: TGCAGTGCCTACGGACAGGGGAGACAGCCCCAGCATTTT. This rearrangement joins TRBV20-1 to TRBJ1-5, with TRBD1 matching 9 bases. Germline loops: CDR1 DFQATT, CDR2 SNEGSKA (reference sequence). The CDR3 covers 13 residues. Trimming at V came to 6 bases and at J to 7 bases, leaving 7 bases not matched to a gene.

V gene TRBV20-1 combines with J gene TRBJ2-3; D gene ambiguous. Germline loops: CDR1 DFQATT, CDR2 SNEGSKA (reference sequence). The CDR3 contains 11 residues. Trimming removed 5 bases from V and 4 bases from J, with 7 bases in between. The CDR3 here is CSARVSDTQYF. In nucleotides, the CDR3 is TGCAGTGCTCGAGTGTCAGATACGCAGTATTTT.

This sequence joins TRBV7-6 and TRBJ2-1; 9 bases are shared with TRBD1. Germline CDR1 SGHVS, CDR2 FNYEAQ. Germline trimming cut 5 bases from V and 7 bases from J; bases unmatched to any gene: 15. This CDR3 comprises 17 residues. This CDR3 reads CASSPTGAGTGYNEQFF. In nucleotides, the CDR3 is TGTGCCAGCAGCCCGACAGGAGCCGGGACAGGGTATAATGAGCAGTTCTTC. The entire variable domain, with the rest obtained from reference TRBV7-6 and TRBJ2-1, is as follows: GAGVSQSPRYKVTKRGQDVALRCDPISGHVSLYWYRQALGQGPEFLTYFNYEAQQDKSGLPNDRFSAERPEGSISTLTIQRTEQRDSAMYRCASSPTGAGTGYNEQFFGPGTRLTVL.

At least ten counts were recorded for this clonotype. The chain carries TRBV6-5 and TRBJ1-5; D perhaps matches TRBD1 (5 bases). Trimming left V 6 bases short and J 2 bases short, with 11 bases between. Germline V CDR1 and CDR2: MNHEY, SVGAGI. The CDR3 extends over 14 amino acids. The CDR3 protein is CASSRDVGNQPQHF. CDR3 DNA: TGTGCCAGCAGCCGGGACGTCGGCAATCAGCCCCAGCATTTT.

The chain is built from TRBV11-2 and TRBJ2-4; tentative D call: TRBD2 (6 bases). Germline loops: CDR1 SGHAT, CDR2 FQNNGV. V lost 3 bases and J lost 6, with 9 bases in between. The CDR3 sequence is 13 residues long. This chain's CDR3 is CASSLGLGNIQYF. For the CDR3, the DNA is TGTGCCAGCAGCTTGGGACTGGGAAACATTCAGTACTTC.

The V call is TRBV7-2, the J call TRBJ2-1, with 7 nucleotides matching TRBD1. V shed 3 bases, J shed 0 bases, and the junction held 2 bases outside the gene matches. CDR3 size: 15 residues. Germline CDR1 SGHTA, CDR2 FQGNSA. Here the CDR3 reads CASSFGQVSYNEQFF. CDR3 bases: TGTGCCAGCAGCTTCGGACAGGTCTCCTACAATGAGCAGTTCTTC.

This clonotype was seen at least ten times. This chain links TRBV5-4 with TRBJ2-1, with D unclear. The germline V gene encodes CDR1 SGHNT and CDR2 YYREEE (reference sequence). CDR3 length: 15 residues. V dropped 3 bases and J dropped 0 bases, with 10 bases sitting between them. CDR3 nucleotides: TGTGCCAGCAGCTCCGACGTCAGCTCCTACAATGAGCAGTTCTTC. This encodes CASSSDVSSYNEQFF.

CDR3 DNA sequence: TGCAGCGTTGAAGCGGGGGACTCCTACGAGCAGTACTTC. As protein: CSVEAGDSYEQYF. The rearrangement uses TRBV29-1 and TRBJ2-7; D is possibly TRBD2 (6 bases). The germline CDR1 and CDR2 sequences are SQVTM and ANQGSEA. Between the trimmed V and J ends, which lost 1 base and 0 bases, there was a span of 7 bases. CDR3 size: 13 residues.

DNA for the CDR3: TGTGCCAGCAGTTTGAGCGGAACAAACAATGAGCAGTTCTTC. Its translation is CASSLSGTNNEQFF. The chain couples TRBV28 to TRBJ2-1; TRBD2 might be the D (5 bases). CDR3 length equals 14 residues. Germline lookup yields CDR1 MDHEN and CDR2 SYDVKM. V was clipped by 3 bases and J by 5 bases, with 11 bases between them.

This clonotype occurred a few times. V usage is TRBV20-1 and J usage is TRBJ2-1; D is ambiguous. The length of the CDR3 is 11 residues. V lost 3 bases and J lost 8, with 8 bases in between. CDR1 and CDR2 from the germline V gene are DFQATT and SNEGSKA (reference sequence). The CDR3 is CSASVDHEQFF. The CDR3 DNA reads as TGCAGTGCTAGCGTAGACCATGAGCAGTTCTTC.

The gene calls are TRBV7-8 and TRBJ2-1, with D possibly being TRBD1 (6 bases). V was cut by 1 base and J by 1 base, with 8 bases left in between. The germline V gene has CDR1 SGHVS and CDR2 FQNEAQ. The CDR3 length is 15 residues. The CDR3 protein is CASSLVGGSYNEQFF. In DNA form, the CDR3 reads TGTGCCAGCAGCTTAGTAGGGGGTTCCTACAATGAGCAGTTCTTC.

Only a few counts were recorded for this clonotype. This sequence joins TRBV21-1 and TRBJ2-7; TRBD1 is taken as the D call from the table, unchecked against the DNA. TRBV21-1 is termed a pseudogene. The CDR3 is made up of 13 amino acids. CDR3 loop: CARRQGMAYEQYF. In nucleotides, the CDR3 is TGTGCCAGACGGCAGGGTATGGCCTACGAGCAGTACTTC.

In this sample, this clonotype turned up a few times. The chain joins TRBV29-1 to TRBJ2-1; D may be TRBD1 or TRBD2 (5 bases each). The CDR3 spans 13 residues. Germline-derived CDR1 and CDR2 are SQVTM and ANQGSEA. Trimming cost V 7 bases and J 3 bases, with 13 bases left between them. This chain's CDR3 is CSGTGTDYNEQFF. Written as DNA, the CDR3 is TGCAGCGGCACCGGGACGGACTACAATGAGCAGTTCTTC.

The sample holds many counts of this clonotype. The CDR3 sequence: CASSSGLANPYEQYF. The CDR3 nucleotides are TGTGCCAGCAGCTCGGGACTAGCGAACCCCTACGAGCAGTACTTC. This chain links TRBV6-6 with TRBJ2-7; the match to TRBD2 covers 10 bases. The CDR3 length is 15 residues. Trimming at V came to 6 bases and at J to 2 bases, leaving 7 bases not matched to a gene. Looked up from germline, CDR1 is MNHNY and CDR2 is SVGAGI (reference sequence).

This sequence joins TRBV4-1 and TRBJ2-7; 9 bases line up with TRBD1. The CDR3 runs 14 residues. CDR1 and CDR2 from the germline V gene are MGHRA and YSYEKL. Trimming cost V 2 bases and J 3 bases; bases outside gene matches: 2. The CDR3 here is CASSQPGQGYEQYF. The DNA of the CDR3 is TGCGCCAGCAGCCAACCGGGACAGGGCTACGAGCAGTACTTC.

The genes are TRBV20-1 and TRBJ2-7; D possibly corresponds to TRBD2 (6 bases). Germline lookup yields CDR1 DFQATT and CDR2 SNEGSKA (reference sequence). The CDR3 runs 12 residues. Trimming removed 3 bases from V and 0 bases from J, with 6 bases in between. The CDR3 nucleotides read TGCAGTGCTAGGGACTACTCCTACGAGCAGTACTTC. Protein product: CSARDYSYEQYF.

This clonotype was picked up many times. This sequence joins TRBV20-1 and TRBJ1-1; TRBD1 is a possible D gene (5 bases). Between the trimmed V and J ends, which lost 6 bases and 7 bases, there was a span of 12 bases. This CDR3 contains 11 residues. Per the germline V gene, CDR1 is DFQATT and CDR2 is SNEGSKA (reference sequence). The CDR3 is CSARRDLEAFF. The CDR3, as DNA: TGCAGTGCCAGGAGGGACCTTGAAGCTTTCTTT.

This clonotype was found many times. The chain couples TRBV3-1 to TRBJ2-3; TRBD2 matches at 8 bases. This CDR3 is built from 17 residues. Germline values: CDR1 LGHDT, CDR2 YNNKEL (reference sequence). The V gene end was trimmed by 1 base and the J gene end by 2 bases; junction bases not matched to a gene: 8. The CDR3 here is CASSQVYAGGSTDTQYF. The CDR3 DNA follows: TGTGCCAGCAGCCAAGTGTACGCGGGAGGCTCCACAGATACGCAGTATTTT.

V usage is TRBV11-2 and J usage is TRBJ2-5; unclear D gene. The CDR3 extends over 12 amino acids. The germline CDR1 and CDR2 sequences are SGHAT and FQNNGV. Trimming removed 8 bases from V and 6 bases from J, with 13 bases in between. The CDR3 DNA reads as TGTGCCAGCGCCGCAGACTGGAAGACCCAGTACTTC. Protein: CASAADWKTQYF.

The chain couples TRBV7-9 to TRBJ1-3; no clear D gene. Germline lookup yields CDR1 SEHNR and CDR2 FQNEAQ (reference sequence). The CDR3 consists of 20 residues. The ends were cut back, 0 bases at V and 0 bases at J, with 21 bases in the middle. The CDR3 DNA is TGTGCCAGCAGCTTAGCGCTAACAAGGGTGGACGGAAGCTCTGGAAACACCATATATTTT. It specifies CASSLALTRVDGSSGNTIYF.

This clonotype was seen only a few times. The J gene is TRBJ2-7, the V gene TRBV3-1; TRBD1 agrees at 8 bases. The CDR3 is made up of 14 amino acids. V lost 7 bases and J lost 2; bases outside the gene matches: 7. Germline V lookup: CDR1 LGHDT, CDR2 YNNKEL (reference sequence). The CDR3 DNA sequence: TGTGCCAGCACCCCCGGACAGGGAACCTACGAGCAGTACTTC. Translating it yields CASTPGQGTYEQYF.

This clonotype was observed a few times. V usage is TRBV4-1 and J usage is TRBJ2-5, with D tentatively TRBD2 (5 bases). Germline CDR1 and CDR2: MGHRA and YSYEKL. This CDR3 has 13 amino acids. The V and J ends lost 4 bases and 4 bases respectively, with 10 bases between them. Here the CDR3 DNA reads TGCGCCAGCAGCCGTGTTCGGGGAGAGACCCAGTACTTC. Translating it yields CASSRVRGETQYF.

This clonotype was counted a few times. One end of the junction fails to match germline, which may point to a read error. The chain recombines TRBV4-1 with TRBJ2-4; 7 bases agree with TRBD1. There are 14 residues in the CDR3. Germline CDR1 MGHRA, CDR2 YSYEKL. CDR3 DNA: TGCGCCAGCAGCCAAGATCTTCGTGAGACAGGGCGAAACTTC. Translating gives CASSQDLRETGRNF.